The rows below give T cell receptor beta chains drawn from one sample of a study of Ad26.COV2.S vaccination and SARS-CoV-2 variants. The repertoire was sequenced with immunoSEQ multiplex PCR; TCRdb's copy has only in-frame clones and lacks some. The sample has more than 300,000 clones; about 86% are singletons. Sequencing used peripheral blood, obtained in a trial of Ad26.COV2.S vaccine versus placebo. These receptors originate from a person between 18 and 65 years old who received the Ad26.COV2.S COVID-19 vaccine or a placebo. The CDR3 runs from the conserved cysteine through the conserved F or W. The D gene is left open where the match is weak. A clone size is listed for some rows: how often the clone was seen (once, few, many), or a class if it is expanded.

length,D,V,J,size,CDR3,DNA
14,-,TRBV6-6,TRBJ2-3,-,CASRQRLLTDTQYF,TGTGCCAGCAGACAAAGACTACTCACAGATACGCAGTATTTT
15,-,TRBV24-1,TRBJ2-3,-,CATSDTSLSTDTQYF,TGTGCCACCAGTGACACTAGCCTGAGCACAGATACGCAGTATTTT
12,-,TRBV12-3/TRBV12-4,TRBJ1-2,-,CASSLQGGGYTF,TGTGCCAGCAGTTTGCAGGGCGGTGGCTACACCTTC
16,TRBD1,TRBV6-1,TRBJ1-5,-,CASSGGTGLSNQPQHF,TGTGCCAGCAGTGGAGGGACAGGACTGAGCAATCAGCCCCAGCATTTT
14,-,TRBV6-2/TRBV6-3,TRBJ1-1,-,CASSLRVYNTEAFF,TGTGCCAGCAGTCTCCGGGTCTACAACACTGAAGCTTTCTTT
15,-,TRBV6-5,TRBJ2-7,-,CASSYSRTRGYEQYF,TGTGCCAGCAGTTACTCCCGTACCAGGGGTTACGAGCAGTACTTC
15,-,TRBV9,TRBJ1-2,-,CASSARGELNYGYTF,TGTGCCAGCAGCGCTAGGGGGGAGCTCAACTATGGCTACACCTTC
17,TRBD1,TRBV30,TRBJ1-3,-,CAWSFGQGFFIGNTIYF,TGTGCCTGGAGTTTTGGACAGGGGTTTTTTATTGGAAACACCATATATTTT
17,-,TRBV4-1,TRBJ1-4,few,CASSQWVQSRVAEKLFF,TGCGCCAGCAGCCAATGGGTTCAGAGTAGGGTGGCAGAAAAACTGTTTTTT
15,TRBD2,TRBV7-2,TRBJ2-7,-,CASSFLAGGYYEQYF,TGTGCCAGCAGCTTCCTAGCGGGGGGGTACTACGAGCAGTACTTC
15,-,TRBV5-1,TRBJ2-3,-,CASSLGDARTDTQYF,TGCGCCAGCAGCTTGGGGGACGCCCGCACAGATACGCAGTATTTT
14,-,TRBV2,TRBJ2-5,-,CASRDQTYQETQYF,TGTGCCAGCAGGGATCAGACGTACCAAGAGACCCAGTACTTC
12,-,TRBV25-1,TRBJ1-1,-,CASSPGVTEAFF,TGTGCCAGCAGCCCAGGGGTTACTGAAGCTTTCTTT
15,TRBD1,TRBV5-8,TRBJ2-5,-,CASSYRTGGVETQYF,TGTGCCAGCAGCTACCGGACAGGGGGCGTTGAGACCCAGTACTTC
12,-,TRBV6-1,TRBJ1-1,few,CASSEVSRNPSW,TGTGCCAGCAGTGAAGTTAGCAGAAACCCCTCTTGG
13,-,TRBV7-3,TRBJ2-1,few,CASSLLGPNEQFF,TGTGCCAGCAGCTTGCTAGGGCCCAATGAGCAGTTCTTC
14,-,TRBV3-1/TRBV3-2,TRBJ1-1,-,CASSPRGQVLEAFF,TGTGCCAGCAGCCCCAGGGGCCAGGTCCTTGAAGCTTTCTTT
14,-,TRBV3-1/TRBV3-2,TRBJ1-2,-,CASSPSTGYRSYTF,TGTGCCAGCAGCCCCTCTACAGGGTATAGGAGCTACACCTTC
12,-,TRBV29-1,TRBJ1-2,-,CSVGEGNYGYTF,TGCAGCGTTGGTGAGGGGAACTATGGCTACACCTTC
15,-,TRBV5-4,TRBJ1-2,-,CASSQPGALGDGYTF,TGTGCCAGCAGCCAACCGGGGGCGCTCGGGGATGGCTACACCTTC
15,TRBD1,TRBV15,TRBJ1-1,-,CATSTGGQVNTEAFF,TGTGCCACCAGCACAGGGGGACAGGTTAACACTGAAGCTTTCTTT
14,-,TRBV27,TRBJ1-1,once,CASSSGRSNTEAFF,TGTGCCAGCAGTTCGGGACGGAGTAACACTGAAGCTTTCTTT
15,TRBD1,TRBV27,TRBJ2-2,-,CASSLPGGPTGELFF,TGTGCCAGCAGTTTGCCAGGGGGTCCCACCGGGGAGCTGTTTTTT
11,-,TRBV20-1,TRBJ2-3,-,CSALLEHTQYF,TGCAGTGCTTTACTAGAACATACGCAGTATTTT
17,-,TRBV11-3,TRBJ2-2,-,CASSLDRPGIFTGELFF,TGTGCCAGCAGCTTAGATAGGCCTGGGATTTTCACCGGGGAGCTGTTTTTT
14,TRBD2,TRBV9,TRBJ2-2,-,CASRGVAGTGELFF,TGTGCCAGCAGAGGGGTAGCGGGCACCGGGGAGCTGTTTTTT
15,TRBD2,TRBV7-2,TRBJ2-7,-,CASSLSAGGHYEQYF,TGTGCCAGCAGCCTATCTGCGGGGGGCCACTACGAGCAGTACTTC
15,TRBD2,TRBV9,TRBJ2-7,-,CASSVGPSGTYEQYF,TGTGCCAGCAGCGTAGGGCCTAGCGGAACCTACGAGCAGTACTTC
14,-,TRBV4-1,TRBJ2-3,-,CASSQDLNQGTQYF,TGCGCCAGCAGCCAAGACCTAAACCAGGGGACGCAGTATTTT
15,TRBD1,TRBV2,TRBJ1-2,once,CASSEAGRGLDGYTF,TGTGCCAGCAGTGAAGCTGGCAGGGGGCTGGATGGCTACACCTTC
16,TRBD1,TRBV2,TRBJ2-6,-,CAKRQGAQGGANVLTF,TGTGCCAAGAGACAGGGGGCGCAGGGAGGGGCCAACGTCCTGACTTTC
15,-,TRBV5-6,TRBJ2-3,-,CASSLDGGPTDTQYF,TGTGCCAGCAGCTTGGACGGGGGGCCGACAGATACGCAGTATTTT
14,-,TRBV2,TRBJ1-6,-,CASSDGRKNSPLHF,TGTGCCAGCAGTGATGGACGGAAAAATTCACCCCTCCACTTT
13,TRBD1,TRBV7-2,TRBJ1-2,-,CASSLGQGYGYTF,TGTGCCAGCAGCCTAGGACAGGGGTATGGCTACACCTTC
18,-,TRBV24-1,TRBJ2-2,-,CATSENRDKGYNTGELFF,TGTGCCACCAGTGAGAACCGGGACAAGGGTTATAACACCGGGGAGCTGTTTTTT
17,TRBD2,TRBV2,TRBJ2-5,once,CASSSTPKLAGAETQYF,TGTGCCAGCAGTTCCACCCCTAAACTAGCGGGGGCAGAGACCCAGTACTTC
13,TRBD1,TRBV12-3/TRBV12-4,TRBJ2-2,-,CASSPTGTGELFF,TGTGCCAGCAGCCCGACAGGGACCGGGGAGCTGTTTTTT
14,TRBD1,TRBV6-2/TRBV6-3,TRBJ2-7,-,CASSRTGVPYEQYF,TGTGCCAGCAGCCGGACAGGGGTTCCTTACGAGCAGTACTTC
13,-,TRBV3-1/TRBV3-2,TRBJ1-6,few,CASSQGLDSPLHF,TGTGCCAGCAGCCAAGGGTTAGATTCACCCCTCCACTTT
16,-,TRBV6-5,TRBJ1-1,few,CASSYSGWEGNTEAFF,TGTGCCAGCAGTTACTCAGGGTGGGAAGGAAACACTGAAGCTTTCTTT